The 23 T cell receptor beta chains reported below all come from one sample, sequenced in a study of Ad26.COV2.S vaccination and SARS-CoV-2 variants. Only in-frame clones appear in the TCRdb table, and some are missing; sequencing was by immunoSEQ multiplex PCR. Of about 330,000 clones in the sample, about nine tenths are singletons; the top ten hold 4.5% to 5.5%. Treatment given: around 19 received Ad26.COV2.S at low or high dose, single or two shots; 5 received placebo; per-sample allocation not given. Samples were taken on day 63 after the first vaccine or placebo injection. This specimen consisted of peripheral blood, obtained in a trial of Ad26.COV2.S vaccine versus placebo. Every receptor here comes from a person aged 18-60 years who received the Ad26.COV2.S COVID-19 vaccine or a placebo.

This clone has a single count. This chain connects TRBV5-4 to TRBJ1-5, with TRBD1 as a possible D gene (6 bases). Germline values: CDR1 SGHNT, CDR2 YYREEE (reference sequence). This CDR3 contains 16 residues. The germline V and J ends were trimmed by 0 bases and 3 bases, with 13 bases remaining between them. CDR3 amino acids: CASSLAGGPNNQPQHF. CDR3 bases: TGTGCCAGCAGCTTGGCCGGGGGGCCGAACAATCAGCCCCAGCATTTT.

The CDR3 reads CASSQERVAGIQYF. DNA of the CDR3: TGCGCCAGCAGCCAAGAGCGGGTGGCGGGGATACAGTACTTC. This chain joins TRBV4-3 and TRBJ2-4; perhaps TRBD2 as D (6 bases). Trimming pared 0 bases from V and 13 bases from J, leaving 16 bases between. Germline CDR1 and CDR2: LGHNA and YSLEER. The CDR3 spans 14 residues.

The rearrangement joins TRBV12-3 or TRBV12-4 to TRBJ1-1; unclear D gene. The CDR3 extends over 12 amino acids. V was pared by 5 bases and J by 1 base, with 5 bases between. CDR3 region: CASSPTNTEAFF. The DNA of the CDR3 is TGTGCCAGCAGTCCGACGAACACTGAAGCTTTCTTT.

This clone was detected only once. The gene calls are TRBV9 and TRBJ1-1; D possibly corresponds to TRBD1 (6 bases). The V end was cut by 0 bases, the J end by 1 base, with 13 bases between. This CDR3 is 16 amino acids long. From germline, CDR1 is SGDLS and CDR2 YYNGEE. CDR3 in DNA: TGTGCCAGCAGCGTAGCGGTACAGGGAACGAACACTGAAGCTTTCTTT. Its protein product is CASSVAVQGTNTEAFF.

The chain couples TRBV7-2 to TRBJ2-1, with 9 bases that match TRBD2. J was trimmed by 15 bases and V by 4 bases; bases with no gene match: 4. CDR1 and CDR2 from the germline V gene are SGHTA and FQGNSA. The CDR3 covers 11 residues. CDR3 in amino acids: CASSSSGVPFF. The CDR3 nucleotides are TGTGCCAGCAGCTCTAGCGGGGTTCCGTTCTTC.

The V and J genes are TRBV5-5 and TRBJ2-7; 8 nucleotides agree with TRBD2. The germline V gene encodes CDR1 SGHKS and CDR2 YYEKEE (reference sequence). The CDR3 runs to 15 residues. Trimming at V came to 4 bases and at J to 2 bases, leaving 8 bases not matched to a gene. CDR3 in DNA: TGTGCCAGCAGCCACGGACTAGCAGAGACCTACGAGCAGTACGTC. It translates to CASSHGLAETYEQYV.

The chain combines TRBV10-3 with TRBJ1-1, with D unclear. CDR3 length: 14 residues. Germline loops: CDR1 ENHRY, CDR2 SYGVKD. V gave up 5 bases and J gave up 0 bases, with 10 bases separating them. The CDR3 sequence is CAISRTIMNTEAFF. The CDR3 nucleotides read TGTGCCATCAGTAGGACTATCATGAACACTGAAGCTTTCTTT.

CDR3 bases: TGTGCCAGCAGCTTGGAAGCTGGGCAGGGTAATCAGCCCCAGCATTTT. Its protein product is CASSLEAGQGNQPQHF. This chain joins TRBV5-5 and TRBJ1-5, with D perhaps TRBD1 (5 bases). The CDR3 length is 16 residues. The germline V gene encodes CDR1 SGHKS and CDR2 YYEKEE (reference sequence). V was clipped by 0 bases and J by 4 bases, with 14 bases between them.

The chain recombines TRBV9 with TRBJ2-7; D ambiguous. V was trimmed by 5 bases and J by 6 bases, leaving 15 bases between them. CDR1 is SGDLS and CDR2 is YYNGEE in the germline V gene. CDR3 length: 13 residues. CDR3 bases: TGTGCCAGCAGTCGTAGGTTGGGTAGCGAGCAGTACTTC. Translating gives CASSRRLGSEQYF.

This chain joins TRBV11-2 and TRBJ2-1; D gene ambiguous. The CDR3 runs 17 residues. Germline values: CDR1 SGHAT, CDR2 FQNNGV. Trimming left V 8 bases short and J 0 bases short, with 20 bases between. This chain's CDR3 is CASHLLGSPSSYNEQFF. Written as DNA, the CDR3 is TGTGCCAGCCACCTCTTGGGAAGCCCTAGCTCCTACAATGAGCAGTTCTTC.

V usage is TRBV28 and J usage is TRBJ1-1; possible D gene TRBD1, 5 bases. There are 11 residues in the CDR3. Looked up from germline, CDR1 is MDHEN and CDR2 is SYDVKM. V lost 8 bases, J lost 8 bases, and 12 bases lay in between. The CDR3, as DNA: TGTGCCAGCGGGGCGGATGGGGAAGCTTTCTTT. This translates into CASGADGEAFF.

The chain links TRBV5-4 to TRBJ2-7; D is unclear. Trimming cost V 0 bases and J 5 bases, with 15 bases left between them. This CDR3 spans 15 amino acids. Germline values: CDR1 SGHNT, CDR2 YYREEE (reference sequence). CDR3 bases: TGTGCCAGCAGCTTGGGGGATATTGGGGATAACGAGCAGTACGTC. Its protein product is CASSLGDIGDNEQYV.

V usage is TRBV9 and J usage is TRBJ2-6, with D maybe TRBD1 (5 bases). With 0 bases removed from V and 1 base from J, the gap between germline ends came to 5 bases. This CDR3 is built from 15 residues. Per germline, CDR1 SGDLS and CDR2 YYNGEE. The CDR3 coding sequence is TGTGCCAGCAGCGTAGGACAGTCTGGGGCCAACGTCCTGACTTTC. Its translation is CASSVGQSGANVLTF.

This clone is a singleton in its sample. The CDR3 here is CASSPQAGTAFSGNTIYF. The CDR3 nucleotides read TGTGCCAGCAGCCCGCAGGCCGGGACAGCCTTCTCTGGAAACACCATATATTTT. The rearrangement links TRBV5-4 to TRBJ1-3; TRBD1 matches at 7 bases. CDR3 length equals 18 residues. Trimming at V came to 4 bases and at J to 0 bases, leaving 13 bases not matched to a gene. The V gene's germline CDR1 is SGHNT and CDR2 YYREEE (reference sequence).

This sequence joins TRBV27 and TRBJ1-1; the D gene is possibly TRBD1 (6 bases). Trimming took 6 bases from V and 5 from J, leaving 22 bases between them. The germline CDR1 and CDR2 sequences are MNHEY and SMNVEV (reference sequence). The CDR3 loop spans 16 amino acids. The CDR3 nucleotides read TGTGCCAGCAGGACAGACAGGTACGGGGCGCAGACTGAAGCTTTCTTT. This gives the protein CASRTDRYGAQTEAFF.

This chain connects TRBV6-1 to TRBJ2-7; D not resolved. Germline values: CDR1 MNHNS, CDR2 SASEGT. V was clipped by 2 bases and J by 3 bases, with 5 bases between them. There are 12 residues in the CDR3. The CDR3 spells CASSEYIYEQYF. In DNA, the CDR3 is TGTGCCAGCAGTGAATATATCTACGAGCAGTACTTC.

The J gene is TRBJ1-1, the V gene TRBV6-1; D is undetermined. The ends were cut back, 1 base at V and 0 bases at J, with 12 bases in the middle. The CDR3 loop spans 16 amino acids. Germline loops: CDR1 MNHNS, CDR2 SASEGT. Here the CDR3 DNA reads TGTGCCAGCAGTGAAGGGGCCTTGGTCCTGAACACTGAAGCTTTCTTT. This gives the protein CASSEGALVLNTEAFF.

This clone was seen more than once but under ten times. CDR3 nucleotides: TGTGCCAGCAGCGTCAGAACCTACGAGCAGTACTTC. As protein: CASSVRTYEQYF. The rearrangement uses TRBV13 and TRBJ2-7; D is uncertain. Germline CDR1 is PRHDT and CDR2 is FYEKMQ (reference sequence). V lost 5 bases, J lost 2 bases, and 7 bases lay in between. This CDR3 comprises 12 residues.

This clone was counted a single time. The V gene is TRBV2, the J gene TRBJ2-1; D might be TRBD2 (6 bases). Germline V gives CDR1 SNHLY, CDR2 FYNNEI. Between the trimmed V and J ends, which lost 7 bases and 5 bases, there was a span of 18 bases. This CDR3 has 15 amino acids. The CDR3 nucleotides read TGTGCCAGCAAGGAGACCAGCGGGTGGGACAATGAGCAGTTCTTC. Its protein product is CASKETSGWDNEQFF. Full variable domain (rest looked up from reference TRBV2 and TRBJ2-1): EPEVTQTPSHQVTQMGQEVILRCVPISNHLYFYWYRQILGQKVEFLVSFYNNEISEKSEIFDDQFSVERPDGSNFTLKIRSTKLEDSAMYFCASKETSGWDNEQFFGPGTRLTVL.

The chain is built from TRBV18 and TRBJ1-2, with unresolved D. This CDR3 has 13 amino acids. V was clipped by 6 bases and J by 3 bases, with 11 bases between them. The germline gives CDR1 KGHSH, CDR2 LQKENI. CDR3 region: CASSEARDYGYTF. The CDR3 nucleotides are TGTGCCAGCTCGGAGGCTCGGGACTATGGCTACACCTTC.

The J gene is TRBJ2-1, the V gene TRBV6-5, with 12 bases fitting TRBD1. CDR1 and CDR2 from the germline V gene are MNHEY and SVGAGI. The V and J ends lost 2 bases and 2 bases, in that order; junction bases with no gene match: 1. This CDR3 is built from 16 residues. CDR3 region: CASSYRDRGPYNEQFF. The CDR3 nucleotides read TGTGCCAGCAGTTACAGGGACAGGGGGCCCTACAATGAGCAGTTCTTC.

V and J are TRBV2 and TRBJ2-4; no clear D. Per germline, CDR1 SNHLY and CDR2 FYNNEI. The CDR3 has 14 amino acids. Trimming removed 7 bases at V and 0 bases at J, with 10 bases between. This chain's CDR3 is CASMELGAKNIQYF. CDR3 sequence (DNA): TGTGCCAGCATGGAGTTGGGAGCCAAAAACATTCAGTACTTC.

This clone came up once. This chain links TRBV2 with TRBJ1-1; D is unclear. Germline V gives CDR1 SNHLY, CDR2 FYNNEI. The CDR3 covers 13 residues. The V end was cut by 6 bases, the J end by 1 base, with 9 bases between. CDR3 bases: TGTGCCAGCAGGTTACAGCCGAACACTGAAGCTTTCTTT. Translating gives CASRLQPNTEAFF.